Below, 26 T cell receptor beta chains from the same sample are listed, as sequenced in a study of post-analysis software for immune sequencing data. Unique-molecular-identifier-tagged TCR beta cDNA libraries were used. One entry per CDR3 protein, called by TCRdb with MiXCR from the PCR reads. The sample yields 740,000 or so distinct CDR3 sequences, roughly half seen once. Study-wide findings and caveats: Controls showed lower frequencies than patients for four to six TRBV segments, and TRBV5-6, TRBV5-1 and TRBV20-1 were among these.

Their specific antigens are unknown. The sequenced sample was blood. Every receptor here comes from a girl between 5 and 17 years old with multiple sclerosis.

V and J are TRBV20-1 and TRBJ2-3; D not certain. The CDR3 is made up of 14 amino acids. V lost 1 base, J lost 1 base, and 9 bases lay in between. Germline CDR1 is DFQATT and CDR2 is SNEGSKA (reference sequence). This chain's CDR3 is CSARGSSGTDTQYF. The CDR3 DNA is TGCAGTGCTAGAGGTAGCTCCGGCACAGATACGCAGTATTTT.

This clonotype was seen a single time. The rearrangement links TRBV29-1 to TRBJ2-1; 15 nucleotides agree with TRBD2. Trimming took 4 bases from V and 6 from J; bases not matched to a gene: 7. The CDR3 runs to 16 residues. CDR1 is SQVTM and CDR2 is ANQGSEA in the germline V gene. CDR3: CSVAGLAGGIGNEQFF. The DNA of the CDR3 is TGCAGCGTTGCGGGACTAGCGGGGGGAATTGGCAATGAGCAGTTCTTC.

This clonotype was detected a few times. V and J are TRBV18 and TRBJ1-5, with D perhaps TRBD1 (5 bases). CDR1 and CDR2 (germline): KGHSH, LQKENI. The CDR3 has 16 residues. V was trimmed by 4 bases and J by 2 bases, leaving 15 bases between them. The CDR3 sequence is CASSLQGPGGNQPQHF. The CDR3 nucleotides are TGTGCCAGCTCACTTCAGGGACCCGGGGGCAATCAGCCCCAGCATTTT.

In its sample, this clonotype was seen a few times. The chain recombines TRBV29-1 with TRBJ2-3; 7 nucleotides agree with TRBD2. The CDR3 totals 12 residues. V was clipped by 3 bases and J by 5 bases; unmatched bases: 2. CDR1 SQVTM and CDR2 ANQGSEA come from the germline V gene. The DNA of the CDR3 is TGCAGCGTTGAGGCTAGCGGAGATACGCAGTATTTT. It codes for CSVEASGDTQYF.

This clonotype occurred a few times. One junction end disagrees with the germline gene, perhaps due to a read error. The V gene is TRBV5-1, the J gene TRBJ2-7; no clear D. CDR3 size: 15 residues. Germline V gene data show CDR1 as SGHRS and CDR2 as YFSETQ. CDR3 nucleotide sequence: TGCGCCAGCAGCCCAACTGGCGGCGGCTCCTTCGAGCAGTACTTC. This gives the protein CASSPTGGGSFEQYF.

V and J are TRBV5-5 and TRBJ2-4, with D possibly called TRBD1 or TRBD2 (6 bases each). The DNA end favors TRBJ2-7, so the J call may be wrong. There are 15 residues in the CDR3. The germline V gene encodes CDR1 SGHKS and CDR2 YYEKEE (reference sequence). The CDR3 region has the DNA TGTGCCAGCAGCTCGCCGAGGGGGGCTTCTTACGAGCAGTACTTC. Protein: CASSSPRGASYEQYF.

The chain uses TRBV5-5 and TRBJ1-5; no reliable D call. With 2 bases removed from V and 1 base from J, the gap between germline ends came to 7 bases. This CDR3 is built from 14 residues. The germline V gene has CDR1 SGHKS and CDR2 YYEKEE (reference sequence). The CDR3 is CASSFTASNQPQHF. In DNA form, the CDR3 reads TGTGCCAGCAGCTTTACAGCCAGCAATCAGCCCCAGCATTTT.

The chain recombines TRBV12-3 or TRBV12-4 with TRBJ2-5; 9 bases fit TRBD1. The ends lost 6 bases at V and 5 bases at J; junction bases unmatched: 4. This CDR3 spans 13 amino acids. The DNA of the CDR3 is TGTGCCAGCAGACAGGGGGCGTCGGAGACCCAGTACTTC. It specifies CASRQGASETQYF.

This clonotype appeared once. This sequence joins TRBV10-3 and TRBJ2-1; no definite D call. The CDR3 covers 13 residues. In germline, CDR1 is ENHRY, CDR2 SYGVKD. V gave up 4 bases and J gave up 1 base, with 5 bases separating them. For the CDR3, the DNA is TGTGCCATCAGTGCCATATCCTACAATGAGCAGTTCTTC. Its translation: CAISAISYNEQFF.

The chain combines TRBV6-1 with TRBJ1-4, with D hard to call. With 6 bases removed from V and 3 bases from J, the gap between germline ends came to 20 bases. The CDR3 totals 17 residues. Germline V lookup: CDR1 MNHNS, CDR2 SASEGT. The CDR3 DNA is TGTGCCAGCAGGCAATGGCCTCCAACGGGTCCTAATGAAAAACTGTTTTTT. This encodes CASRQWPPTGPNEKLFF.

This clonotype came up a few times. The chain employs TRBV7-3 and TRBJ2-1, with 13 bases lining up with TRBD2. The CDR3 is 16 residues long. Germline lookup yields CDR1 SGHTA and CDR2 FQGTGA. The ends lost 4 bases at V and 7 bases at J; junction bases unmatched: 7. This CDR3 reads CASSSHGLAGDNEQFF. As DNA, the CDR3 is TGTGCCAGCAGCTCCCACGGACTAGCGGGAGATAATGAGCAGTTCTTC.

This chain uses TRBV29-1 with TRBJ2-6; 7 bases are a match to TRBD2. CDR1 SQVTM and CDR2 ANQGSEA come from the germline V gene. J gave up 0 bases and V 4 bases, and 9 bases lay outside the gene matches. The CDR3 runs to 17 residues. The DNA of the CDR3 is TGCAGCGTTGGCGGGGGACTTACGCTCTCTGGGGCCAACGTCCTGACTTTC. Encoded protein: CSVGGGLTLSGANVLTF.

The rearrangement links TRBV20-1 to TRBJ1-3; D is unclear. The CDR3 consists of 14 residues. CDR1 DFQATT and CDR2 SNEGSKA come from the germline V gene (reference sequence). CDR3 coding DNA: TGCAGGGCTCTCGACTTCCAGAGAGGAAACACCATATATTTT. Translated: CRALDFQRGNTIYF.

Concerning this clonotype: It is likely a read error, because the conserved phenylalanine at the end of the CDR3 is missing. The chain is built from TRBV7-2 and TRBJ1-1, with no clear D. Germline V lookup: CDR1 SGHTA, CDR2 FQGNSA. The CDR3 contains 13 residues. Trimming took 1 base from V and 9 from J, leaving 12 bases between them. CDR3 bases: TGTGCCAGCAGCTTAGAGGCCAGAGGGCAAGCTTTCTGT. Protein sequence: CASSLEARGQAFC.

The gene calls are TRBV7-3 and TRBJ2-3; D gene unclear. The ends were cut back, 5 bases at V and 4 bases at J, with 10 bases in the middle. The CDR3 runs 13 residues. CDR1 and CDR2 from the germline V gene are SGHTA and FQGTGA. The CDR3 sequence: CASSLLRADTQYF. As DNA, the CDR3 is TGTGCCAGCAGCCTACTTAGGGCAGATACGCAGTATTTT.

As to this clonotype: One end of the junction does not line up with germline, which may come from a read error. In nucleotides, the CDR3 is TGTGCCACCAGTGAGATGGGCAGGGGAAATGAGCAGTTCTTC. Translated: CATSEMGRGNEQFF. The gene calls are TRBV10-3 and TRBJ2-1, with TRBD1 as a possible D gene (6 bases). The CDR3 is 14 amino acids. The germline V gene encodes CDR1 ENHRY and CDR2 SYGVKD.

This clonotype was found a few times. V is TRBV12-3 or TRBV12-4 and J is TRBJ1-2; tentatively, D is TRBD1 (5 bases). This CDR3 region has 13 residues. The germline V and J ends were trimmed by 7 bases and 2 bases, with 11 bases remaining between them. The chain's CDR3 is CASTWDGNYGYTF. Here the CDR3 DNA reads TGTGCCAGCACGTGGGACGGAAACTATGGCTACACCTTC.

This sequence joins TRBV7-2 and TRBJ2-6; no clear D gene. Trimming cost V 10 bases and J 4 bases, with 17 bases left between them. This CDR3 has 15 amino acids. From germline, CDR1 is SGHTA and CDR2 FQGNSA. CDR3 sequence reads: CANLSLDSGANVLTF. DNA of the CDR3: TGTGCCAACCTCTCATTAGATTCCGGGGCCAACGTCCTGACTTTC.

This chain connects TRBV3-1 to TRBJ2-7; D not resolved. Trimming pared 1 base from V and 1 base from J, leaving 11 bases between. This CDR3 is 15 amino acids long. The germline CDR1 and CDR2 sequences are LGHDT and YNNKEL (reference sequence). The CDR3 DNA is TGTGCCAGCAGCCAAGGACTGGCGACTTCCTACGAGCAGTACTTC. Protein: CASSQGLATSYEQYF.

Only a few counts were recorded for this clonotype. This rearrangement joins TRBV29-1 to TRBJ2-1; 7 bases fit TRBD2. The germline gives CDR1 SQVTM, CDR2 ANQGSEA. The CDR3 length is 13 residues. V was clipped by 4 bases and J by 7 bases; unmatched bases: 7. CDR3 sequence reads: CSVGLAGTNEQFF. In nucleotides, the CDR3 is TGCAGCGTTGGACTAGCTGGAACGAATGAGCAGTTCTTC.

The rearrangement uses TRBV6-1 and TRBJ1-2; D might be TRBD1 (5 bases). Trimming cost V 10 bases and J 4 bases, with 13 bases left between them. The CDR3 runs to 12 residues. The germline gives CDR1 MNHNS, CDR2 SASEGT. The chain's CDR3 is CATADTFYGYTF. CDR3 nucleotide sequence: TGTGCCACCGCGGACACCTTCTATGGCTACACCTTC.

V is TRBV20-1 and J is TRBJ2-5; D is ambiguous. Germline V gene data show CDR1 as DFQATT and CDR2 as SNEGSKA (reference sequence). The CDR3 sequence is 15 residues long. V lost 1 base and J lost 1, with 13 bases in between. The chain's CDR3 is CSARAPGRSQETQYF. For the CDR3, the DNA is TGCAGTGCTAGAGCCCCAGGTCGGAGCCAAGAGACCCAGTACTTC.

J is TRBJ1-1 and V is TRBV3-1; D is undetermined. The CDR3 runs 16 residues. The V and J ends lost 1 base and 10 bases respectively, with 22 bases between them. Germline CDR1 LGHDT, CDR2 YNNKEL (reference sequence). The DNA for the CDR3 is TGTGCCAGCAGCCAAGGCCGGGCCCGCCCGCGGTCAACAGCTTTCTTT. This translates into CASSQGRARPRSTAFF.

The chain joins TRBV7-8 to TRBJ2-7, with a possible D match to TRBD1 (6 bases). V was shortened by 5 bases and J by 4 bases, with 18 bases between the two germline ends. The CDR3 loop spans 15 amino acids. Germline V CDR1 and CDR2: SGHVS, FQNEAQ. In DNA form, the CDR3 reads TGTGCCAGCAGCGTCTCCGGGACACTAAATTACGAGCAGTACTTC. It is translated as CASSVSGTLNYEQYF.

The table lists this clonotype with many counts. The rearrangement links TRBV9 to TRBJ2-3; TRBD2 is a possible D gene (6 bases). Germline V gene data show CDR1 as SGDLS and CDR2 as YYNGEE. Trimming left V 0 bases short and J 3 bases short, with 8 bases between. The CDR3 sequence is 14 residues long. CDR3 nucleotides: TGTGCCAGCAGCGTAGGTCTAGCGACAGATACGCAGTATTTT. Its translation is CASSVGLATDTQYF. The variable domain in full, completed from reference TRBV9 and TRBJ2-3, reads DSGVTQTPKHLITATGQRVTLRCSPRSGDLSVYWYQQSLDQGLQFLIQYYNGEERAKGNILERFSAQQFPDLHSELNLSSLELGDSALYFCASSVGLATDTQYFGPGTRLTVL.

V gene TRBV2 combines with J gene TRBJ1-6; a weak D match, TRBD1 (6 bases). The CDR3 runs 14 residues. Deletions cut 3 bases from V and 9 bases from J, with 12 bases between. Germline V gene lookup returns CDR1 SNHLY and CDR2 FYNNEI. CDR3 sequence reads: CASSDKDRSSPLHF. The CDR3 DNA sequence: TGTGCCAGCAGTGATAAGGACAGATCTTCACCCCTCCACTTT.